This T cell receptor (beta chain) was documented in a study of cytomegalovirus exposure and HLA in healthy donors. Study context: Some 91 million unique TCRs from HLA-typed donors were held in an early release of data. Points from the study as a whole: Previous analysis showed most TCR beta V segments were productive about 87% or about 30% of the time.

Concerning this clone: Its antigen is not identified.

There are 17 residues in the CDR3. Germline V gives CDR1 LGHNA, CDR2 YSLEER. After removal of 1 base from V and 1 base from J, the junction contained 7 bases not matched to a gene. The PCR contained 60 Vbeta and 13 Jbeta primers. As processed by the authors: An analysis that came later counted some 81 million unique TCR beta chains, roughly 11 million shared. The assay was immunoSEQ multiplex PCR, and TCRdb's table has in-frame clones only and misses some. V and J calls and clone size are as listed in that table; D and trimming were resolved from the DNA. The data show about 170,000 clones, just over 75% seen once. Healthy individuals who donated bone marrow served as the donors.

Sequenced sample: PBMCs. This receptor was identified in a woman under 40 in good health and CMV-seropositive. The chain carries TRBV4-3 and TRBJ2-1; 7 bases fit TRBD2. The CDR3 DNA sequence: TGCGCCAGCAGCCAAGGACTAGCTGAAGTGTCCTACAATGAGCAGTTCTTC. Protein sequence: CASSQGLAEVSYNEQFF.